One T cell receptor (beta chain) is described in this entry. After constant-region reverse-primer amplification, full-length variable regions underwent semi-nested PCR with Nested Universal Primer A. TCRdb ran MiXCR on the 5' RACE reads and lists one entry per CDR3 protein. The sample has around 37,000 distinct CDR3 sequences; around 30% are singletons. V lost 5 bases, J lost 5 bases, and 20 bases stayed unmatched. The CDR3 contains 18 residues. The chain joins TRBV12-3 or TRBV12-4 to TRBJ2-7; 8 bases are shared with TRBD1. The origin of this receptor is a female donor with breast cancer. Sequenced: memory CD4+ T cells sorted from a lymph node. The subset was: memory CD4+ T cells, CD4+CD45RO+CD25-. CDR3 sequence: CASSGAGAGGLLGNEQYF. The CDR3 nucleotides read TGTGCCAGCAGTGGAGCCGGGGCAGGGGGCCTTCTGGGGAACGAGCAGTACTTC.